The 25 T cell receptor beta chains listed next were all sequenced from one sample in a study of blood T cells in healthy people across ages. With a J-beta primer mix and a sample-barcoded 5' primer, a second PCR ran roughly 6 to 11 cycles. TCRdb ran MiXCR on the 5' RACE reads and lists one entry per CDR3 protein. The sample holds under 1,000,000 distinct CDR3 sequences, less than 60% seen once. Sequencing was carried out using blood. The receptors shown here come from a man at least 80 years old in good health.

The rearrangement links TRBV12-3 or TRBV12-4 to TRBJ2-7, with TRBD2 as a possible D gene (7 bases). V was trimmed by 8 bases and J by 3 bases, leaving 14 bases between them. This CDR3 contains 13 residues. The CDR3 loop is CASRGGGLYEQYF. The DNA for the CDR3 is TGTGCCAGCCGGGGCGGGGGCCTCTACGAGCAGTACTTC.

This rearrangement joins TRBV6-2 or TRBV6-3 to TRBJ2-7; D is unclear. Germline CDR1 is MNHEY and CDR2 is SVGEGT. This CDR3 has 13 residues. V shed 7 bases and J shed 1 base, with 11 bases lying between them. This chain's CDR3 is CASNRAASYEQYF. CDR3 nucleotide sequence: TGTGCCAGCAATCGGGCCGCATCCTACGAGCAGTACTTC.

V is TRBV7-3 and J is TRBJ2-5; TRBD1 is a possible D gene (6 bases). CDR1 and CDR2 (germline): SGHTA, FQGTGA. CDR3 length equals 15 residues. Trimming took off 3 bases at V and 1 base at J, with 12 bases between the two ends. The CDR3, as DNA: TGTGCCAGCAGCTTTACGGGACAAATCCAAGAGACCCAGTACTTC. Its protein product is CASSFTGQIQETQYF.

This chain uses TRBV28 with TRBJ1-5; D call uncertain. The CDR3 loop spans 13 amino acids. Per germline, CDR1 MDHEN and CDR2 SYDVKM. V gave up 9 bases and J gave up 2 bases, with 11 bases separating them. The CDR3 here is CASDLRGNQPQHF. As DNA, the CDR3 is TGTGCCAGTGACCTTCGTGGCAATCAGCCCCAGCATTTT.

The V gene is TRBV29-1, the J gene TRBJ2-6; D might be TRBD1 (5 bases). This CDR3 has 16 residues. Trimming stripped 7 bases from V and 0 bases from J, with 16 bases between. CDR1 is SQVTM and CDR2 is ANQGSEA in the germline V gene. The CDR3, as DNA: TGCAGCGGACAGACAGACATTAACTCTGGGGCCAACGTCCTGACTTTC. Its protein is CSGQTDINSGANVLTF.

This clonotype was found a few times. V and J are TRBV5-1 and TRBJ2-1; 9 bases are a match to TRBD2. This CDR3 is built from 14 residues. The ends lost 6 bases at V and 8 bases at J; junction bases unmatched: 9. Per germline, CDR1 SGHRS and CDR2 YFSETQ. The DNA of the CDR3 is TGCGCCAGCACCGGGACTAGCATCATAGATGAGCAGTTCTTC. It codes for CASTGTSIIDEQFF.

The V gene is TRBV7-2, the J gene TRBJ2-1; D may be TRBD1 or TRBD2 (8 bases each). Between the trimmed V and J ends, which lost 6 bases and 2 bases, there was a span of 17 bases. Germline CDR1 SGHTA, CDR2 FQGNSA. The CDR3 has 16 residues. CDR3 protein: CASSSGGGRPYNEQFF. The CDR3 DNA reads TGTGCCAGCAGTTCAGGGGGCGGGAGGCCCTACAATGAGCAGTTCTTC.

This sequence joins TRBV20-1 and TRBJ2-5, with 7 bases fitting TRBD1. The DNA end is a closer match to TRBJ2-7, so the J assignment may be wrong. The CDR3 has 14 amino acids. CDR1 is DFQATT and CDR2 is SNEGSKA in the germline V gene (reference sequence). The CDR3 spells CSAIGDSLHYEQYF. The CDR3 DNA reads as TGCAGTGCTATCGGGGACAGTCTGCACTACGAGCAGTACTTC.

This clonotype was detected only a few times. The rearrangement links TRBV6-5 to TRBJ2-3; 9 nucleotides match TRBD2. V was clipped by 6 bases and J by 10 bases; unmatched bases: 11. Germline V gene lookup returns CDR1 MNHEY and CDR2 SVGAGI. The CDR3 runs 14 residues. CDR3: CASSREWRGGSQYF. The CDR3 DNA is TGTGCCAGCAGCCGCGAGTGGCGGGGGGGTTCGCAGTATTTT.

CDR3: CASRAPVYEQYF. The CDR3 nucleotides read TGTGCCAGCAGAGCACCTGTCTACGAGCAGTACTTC. The chain has TRBV6-2 or TRBV6-3 and TRBJ2-7, with D uncertain. The CDR3 sequence is 12 residues long. V dropped 6 bases and J dropped 3 bases, with 9 bases sitting between them. Germline V gene lookup returns CDR1 MNHEY and CDR2 SVGEGT.

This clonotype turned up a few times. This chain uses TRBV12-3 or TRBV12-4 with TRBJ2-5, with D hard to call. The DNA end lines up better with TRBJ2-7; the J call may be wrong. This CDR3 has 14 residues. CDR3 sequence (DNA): TGTGCCAGCAGTTTATTGACCGACCTCTACGAGCAGTACTTC. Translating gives CASSLLTDLYEQYF.

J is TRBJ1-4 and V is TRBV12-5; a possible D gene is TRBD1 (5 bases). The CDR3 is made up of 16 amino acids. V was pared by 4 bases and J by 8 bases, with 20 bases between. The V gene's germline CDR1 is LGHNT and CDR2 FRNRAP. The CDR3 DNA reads TGTGCTAGTGGTTCCCCGGGGCTAGGAGGAGCCGAAAAACTGTTTTTT. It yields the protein CASGSPGLGGAEKLFF.

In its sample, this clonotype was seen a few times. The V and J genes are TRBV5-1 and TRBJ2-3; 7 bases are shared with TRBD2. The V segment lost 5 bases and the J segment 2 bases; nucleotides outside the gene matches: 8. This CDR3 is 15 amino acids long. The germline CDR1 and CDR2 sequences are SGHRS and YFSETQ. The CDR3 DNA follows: TGCGCCAGCAGGGGGTCTAGCGGACACACAGATACGCAGTATTTT. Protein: CASRGSSGHTDTQYF. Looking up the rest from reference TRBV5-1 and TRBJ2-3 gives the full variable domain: KAGVTQTPRYLIKTRGQQVTLSCSPISGHRSVSWYQQTPGQGLQFLFEYFSETQRNKGNFPGRFSGRQFSNSRSEMNVSTLELGDSALYLCASRGSSGHTDTQYFGPGTRLTVL.

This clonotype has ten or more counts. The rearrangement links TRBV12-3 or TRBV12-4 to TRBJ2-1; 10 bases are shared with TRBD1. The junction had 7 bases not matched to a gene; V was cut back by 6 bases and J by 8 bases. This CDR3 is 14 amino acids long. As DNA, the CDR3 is TGTGCCAGCAGAACCGGGACAGGGGAATATGAGCAGTTCTTC. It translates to CASRTGTGEYEQFF.

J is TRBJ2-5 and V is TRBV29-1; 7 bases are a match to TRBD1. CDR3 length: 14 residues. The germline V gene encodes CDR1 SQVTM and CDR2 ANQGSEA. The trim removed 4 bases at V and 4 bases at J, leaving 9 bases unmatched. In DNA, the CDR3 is TGCAGCGTTGCCTTTGGGACAGTACGAGAGACCCAGTACTTC. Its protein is CSVAFGTVRETQYF.

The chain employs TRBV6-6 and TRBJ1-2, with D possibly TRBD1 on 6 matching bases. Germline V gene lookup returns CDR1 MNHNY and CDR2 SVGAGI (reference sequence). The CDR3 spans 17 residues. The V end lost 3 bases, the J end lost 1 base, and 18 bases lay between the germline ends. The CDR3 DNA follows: TGTGCCAGCAGTTATCGAAAGCCAACAGGGAATAACTATGGCTACACCTTC. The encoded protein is CASSYRKPTGNNYGYTF.

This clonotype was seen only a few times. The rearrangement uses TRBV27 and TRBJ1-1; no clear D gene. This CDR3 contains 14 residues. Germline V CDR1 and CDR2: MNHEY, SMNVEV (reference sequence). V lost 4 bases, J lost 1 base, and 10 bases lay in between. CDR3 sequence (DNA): TGTGCCAGCAGTTCCACAGCTTCGAACACTGAAGCTTTCTTT. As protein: CASSSTASNTEAFF.

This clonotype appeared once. The CDR3 sequence: CSAFALSGSSSDTQYF. In DNA, the CDR3 is TGCAGTGCTTTTGCGCTTAGCGGGTCCTCCTCAGATACGCAGTATTTT. The chain is built from TRBV20-1 and TRBJ2-3, with 7 bases aligning to TRBD2. V lost 5 bases to trimming and J lost 4 bases; unmatched junction nucleotides: 15. The CDR3 sequence is 16 residues long. Germline values: CDR1 DFQATT, CDR2 SNEGSKA (reference sequence).

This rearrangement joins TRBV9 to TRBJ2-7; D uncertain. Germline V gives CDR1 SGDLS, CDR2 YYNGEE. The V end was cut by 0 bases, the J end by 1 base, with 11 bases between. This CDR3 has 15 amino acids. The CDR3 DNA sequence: TGTGCCAGCAGCGTAGGGCCTGAGTTTTCCTACGAGCAGTACTTC. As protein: CASSVGPEFSYEQYF.

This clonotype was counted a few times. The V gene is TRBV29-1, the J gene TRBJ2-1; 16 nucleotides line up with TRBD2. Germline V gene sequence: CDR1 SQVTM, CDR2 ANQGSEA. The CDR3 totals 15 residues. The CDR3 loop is CRHGTSGRARNEQFF. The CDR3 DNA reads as TGCAGACATGGGACTAGCGGGAGGGCCAGGAATGAGCAGTTCTTC.

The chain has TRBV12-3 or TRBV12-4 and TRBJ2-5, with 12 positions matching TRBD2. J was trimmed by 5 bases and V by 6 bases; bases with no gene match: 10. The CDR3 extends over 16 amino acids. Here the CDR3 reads CASSSLAGGPRETQYF. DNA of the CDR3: TGTGCCAGCAGCAGCCTAGCGGGAGGGCCTCGGGAGACCCAGTACTTC.

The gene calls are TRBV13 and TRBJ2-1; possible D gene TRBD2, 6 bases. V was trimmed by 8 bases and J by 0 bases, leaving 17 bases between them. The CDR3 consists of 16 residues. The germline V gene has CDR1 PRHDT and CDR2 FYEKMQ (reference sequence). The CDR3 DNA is TGTGCCAGCCGTCAAGCGGGCAGGCGCTCCTACAATGAGCAGTTCTTC. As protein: CASRQAGRRSYNEQFF.

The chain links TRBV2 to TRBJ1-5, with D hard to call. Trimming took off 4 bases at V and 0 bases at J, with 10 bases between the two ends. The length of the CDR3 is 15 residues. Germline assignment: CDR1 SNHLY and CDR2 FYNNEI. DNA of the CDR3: TGTGCCAGCAGTGTCCTGCGGGGTAGCAATCAGCCCCAGCATTTT. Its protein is CASSVLRGSNQPQHF.

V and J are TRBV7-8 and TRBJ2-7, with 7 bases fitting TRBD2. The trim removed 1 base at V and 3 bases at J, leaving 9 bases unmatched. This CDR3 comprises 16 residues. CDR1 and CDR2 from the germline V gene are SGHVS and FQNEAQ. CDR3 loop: CASSLGLQRGYYEQYF. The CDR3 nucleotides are TGTGCCAGCAGCTTAGGTCTCCAGCGGGGATACTACGAGCAGTACTTC.

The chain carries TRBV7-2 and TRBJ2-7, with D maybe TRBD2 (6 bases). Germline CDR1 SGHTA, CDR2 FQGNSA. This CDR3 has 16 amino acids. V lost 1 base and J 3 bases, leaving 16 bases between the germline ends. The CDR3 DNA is TGTGCCAGCAGCTTAGGACCGGGACTGGCCATCTACGAGCAGTACTTC. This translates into CASSLGPGLAIYEQYF.